A single sample gave rise to the 20 T cell receptor beta chains below, sequenced in a study of T cells in localized non-small cell lung cancer. Using immunoSEQ multiplex PCR, the repertoire was profiled, and TCRdb retains in-frame clones only, with some absent. The data contain some 900 clones, 20% of them singletons. Sequencing used normal lung tissue next to the tumor, obtained before any cancer treatment. Receptors were obtained from an older male donor with stage II squamous cell lung carcinoma.

The CDR3 here is CASSSYSGRNQETQYF. CDR3 bases: TGTGCCAGCAGCTCATACAGCGGGAGGAATCAAGAGACCCAGTACTTC. The rearrangement joins TRBV6-8 to TRBJ2-5; 9 bases are shared with TRBD2. The CDR3 has 16 amino acids. Unmatched junction bases numbered 10, after V lost 6 bases and J lost 2 bases. CDR1 MNHGY and CDR2 SAAAGT come from the germline V gene.

In DNA, the CDR3 is TGTGCCAGCAGCCGGGGACAGGGGGAGCTGTTTTTT. Encoded protein: CASSRGQGELFF. The chain has TRBV6-8 and TRBJ2-2; TRBD1 matches at 7 bases. The junction had 3 bases not matched to a gene; V was cut back by 6 bases and J by 8 bases. CDR1 and CDR2 (germline): MNHGY, SAAAGT. The CDR3 spans 12 residues.

The rearrangement joins TRBV6-8 to TRBJ1-4; D not resolved. In germline, CDR1 is MNHGY, CDR2 SAAAGT. CDR3 length: 14 residues. The germline V and J ends were trimmed by 6 bases and 5 bases, with 13 bases remaining between them. In DNA, the CDR3 is TGTGCCAGCAGGGTCCACGAAGAGAATGAAAAACTGTTTTTT. It yields the protein CASRVHEENEKLFF.

By sample share, this clone is large. The rearrangement uses TRBV29-1 and TRBJ2-7; D call uncertain. Germline-derived CDR1 and CDR2 are SQVTM and ANQGSEA. Trimming took off 4 bases at V and 3 bases at J, with 10 bases between the two ends. The CDR3 covers 12 residues. The CDR3 reads CSVVGGFYEQYF. As DNA, the CDR3 is TGCAGCGTTGTAGGCGGATTCTACGAGCAGTACTTC.

The chain links TRBV28 to TRBJ1-1; 8 bases are shared with TRBD1. Per germline, CDR1 MDHEN and CDR2 SYDVKM. Losses at the gene ends were 10 bases for V and 6 bases for J; bases not matched to a gene: 16. The CDR3 consists of 15 residues. The CDR3 nucleotides are TGTGCCATCGCGGCTCAGGACAGGGTGGTCGCTGAAGCTTTCTTT. This codes for CAIAAQDRVVAEAFF.

This clone has just a few counts. The V and J genes are TRBV11-3 and TRBJ2-7, with a weak D call TRBD1 (6 bases). V lost 5 bases, J lost 6 bases, and 17 bases lay in between. The CDR3 has 14 residues. Germline V gene sequence: CDR1 SGHNT, CDR2 YENEEA. The CDR3 coding sequence is TGTGCCAGCAGCCCAGCCGGGGCCAGGGGCGAGCAGTACTTC. Its protein product is CASSPAGARGEQYF.

In its sample, this clone was seen once. Other DNA sequences within the sample encode an identical CDR3. The gene calls are TRBV19 and TRBJ1-5; no firm D call. The CDR3 totals 15 residues. The germline V gene has CDR1 LNHDA and CDR2 SQIVND (reference sequence). V was trimmed by 0 bases and J by 7 bases, leaving 13 bases between them. This chain's CDR3 is CASSIDGGPRQPQHF. The CDR3 DNA reads as TGTGCCAGTAGTATAGATGGTGGTCCACGACAGCCCCAGCATTTT.

This clone was detected only a few times. V and J are TRBV28 and TRBJ2-4; no clear D. The V gene lost 5 bases and the J gene lost 12 bases, with 14 bases spanning the gap. CDR1 and CDR2 from the germline V gene are MDHEN and SYDVKM. The length of the CDR3 is 12 residues. As DNA, the CDR3 is TGTGCCAGCAGTCCCCTTCAGAGTACTCAGTACTTC. Residues: CASSPLQSTQYF.

V is TRBV27 and J is TRBJ2-7; D possibly uses TRBD1 or TRBD2 (5 bases each). V shed 0 bases and J shed 6 bases, with 9 bases lying between them. The CDR3 loop spans 13 amino acids. In germline, CDR1 is MNHEY, CDR2 SMNVEV (reference sequence). The DNA for the CDR3 is TGTGCCAGCAGTTTATCGACCGGGACCGAGCAGTACTTC. It is translated as CASSLSTGTEQYF.

Within the sample, this clone is large (0.1 to 1%). This chain joins TRBV25-1 and TRBJ1-1, with unresolved D. Trimming removed 4 bases at V and 3 bases at J, with 15 bases between. The V gene's germline CDR1 is MGHDK and CDR2 SYGVNS. The CDR3 runs 15 residues. The CDR3 nucleotides read TGTGCCAGCAGTGTTGGCTCGTCGATGGACACTGAAGCTTTCTTT. Protein: CASSVGSSMDTEAFF.

V and J are TRBV10-2 and TRBJ1-3; possibly TRBD1 for D (6 bases). Germline assignment: CDR1 WSHSY and CDR2 SAAADI. V was trimmed by 0 bases and J by 4 bases, leaving 16 bases between them. This CDR3 contains 17 residues. The CDR3 spells CASSESLGQGLGNTIYF. DNA for the CDR3: TGCGCCAGCAGTGAGTCATTAGGGCAGGGGCTCGGAAACACCATATATTTT.

This chain links TRBV11-3 with TRBJ2-4; 7 bases align to TRBD1. V lost 3 bases to trimming and J lost 11 bases; unmatched junction nucleotides: 10. The CDR3 loop spans 14 amino acids. Germline V gene lookup returns CDR1 SGHNT and CDR2 YENEEA. The CDR3 loop reads CASSLGETGSVQYF. CDR3 coding DNA: TGTGCCAGCAGCTTGGGGGAGACAGGGTCAGTTCAGTACTTC. Complete variable domain (other parts from reference TRBV11-3 and TRBJ2-4): EAGVVQSPRYKIIEKKQPVAFWCNPISGHNTLYWYLQNLGQGPELLIRYENEEAVDDSQLPKDRFSAERLKGVDSTLKIQPAELGDSAVYLCASSLGETGSVQYFGAGTRLSVL.

This clone was detected only a few times. The chain carries TRBV28 and TRBJ2-3; 9 bases line up with TRBD2. After removal of 3 bases from V and 3 bases from J, the junction contained 1 base not matched to a gene. CDR1 and CDR2 from the germline V gene are MDHEN and SYDVKM. The CDR3 runs 14 residues. The CDR3 reads CASSFLAGTDTQYF. The CDR3 nucleotides read TGTGCCAGCAGTTTTCTAGCGGGGACAGATACGCAGTATTTT.

This CDR3 is CATARGGENTEAFF. The CDR3 nucleotides read TGTGCCACCGCCCGGGGGGGGGAAAACACTGAAGCTTTCTTT. This chain links TRBV30 with TRBJ1-1; weak D call: TRBD1 (5 bases). The CDR3 is 14 residues long. V lost 8 bases and J 2 bases, leaving 18 bases between the germline ends. Germline V gene sequence: CDR1 GTSNPN, CDR2 SVGIG (reference sequence). The whole variable domain, filled in from reference TRBV30 and TRBJ1-1, reads SQTIHQWPATLVQPVGSPLSLECTVEGTSNPNLYWYRQAAGRGLQLLFYSVGIGQISSEVPQNLSASRPQDRQFILSSKKLLLSDSGFYLCATARGGENTEAFFGQGTRLTVV.

In its sample, this clone was seen a few times. This chain connects TRBV29-1 to TRBJ1-1; D perhaps matches TRBD1 (6 bases). V was clipped by 7 bases and J by 0 bases, with 9 bases between them. The germline CDR1 and CDR2 sequences are SQVTM and ANQGSEA. The CDR3 spans 12 residues. CDR3 sequence (DNA): TGCAGCGGAAACAGGGTGAACACTGAAGCTTTCTTT. It specifies CSGNRVNTEAFF.

J is TRBJ2-1 and V is TRBV12-5; D is unclear. The V end lost 7 bases, the J end lost 6 bases, and 10 bases lay between the germline ends. Germline CDR1 is LGHNT and CDR2 is FRNRAP. The length of the CDR3 is 12 residues. The CDR3 loop reads CASAPRVNEQFF. CDR3 sequence (DNA): TGTGCTAGTGCCCCCCGGGTCAATGAGCAGTTCTTC.

In its sample, this clone ranks as large (0.1 to 1%). The chain links TRBV11-3 to TRBJ1-2, with D possibly TRBD1 on 6 matching bases. CDR1 SGHNT and CDR2 YENEEA come from the germline V gene. The germline V and J ends were trimmed by 3 bases and 2 bases, with 16 bases remaining between them. This CDR3 is 16 amino acids long. The CDR3 DNA reads as TGTGCCAGCAGCTTGGGCGAGGGGGGAACCAACTATGGCTACACCTTC. Translating it yields CASSLGEGGTNYGYTF.

This clone was observed a few times. The chain couples TRBV30 to TRBJ1-5; TRBD1 might be the D (5 bases). This CDR3 contains 14 residues. V was shortened by 3 bases and J by 3 bases, with 12 bases between the two germline ends. CDR1 and CDR2 (germline): GTSNPN, SVGIG (reference sequence). Here the CDR3 DNA reads TGTGCCTGGAGCTTGGGGACTCTCAATCAGCCCCAGCATTTT. It specifies CAWSLGTLNQPQHF.

This clone has a handful of counts. The CDR3 here is CASSPGGTGNQETQYF. CDR3 in DNA: TGTGCCAGCAGTCCAGGGGGGACAGGGAACCAAGAGACCCAGTACTTC. The chain uses TRBV6-8 and TRBJ2-5, with 9 bases that match TRBD1. CDR3 length: 16 amino acids. J lost 0 bases, V lost 5 bases, and 7 bases had no gene match. The V gene's germline CDR1 is MNHGY and CDR2 SAAAGT.

The chain joins TRBV23-1 to TRBJ1-5; D gene uncertain. TRBV23-1 is designated an ORF whose function remains uncertain. Trimming cost V 8 bases and J 0 bases, with 14 bases left between them. The CDR3 sequence is 15 residues long. Here the CDR3 reads CASFPQNYSNQPQHF. For the CDR3, the DNA is TGCGCCAGCTTCCCCCAGAATTATAGCAATCAGCCCCAGCATTTT.